This TCR beta chain was identified in a study of blood T cells in healthy people across ages. V was clipped by 11 bases and J by 4 bases; unmatched bases: 10. The CDR3 has 15 amino acids. Per the germline V gene, CDR1 is MDHEN and CDR2 is SYDVKM. Those donating, healthy Caucasian individuals from Russia, were aged roughly 6 to 90. Using a J-beta primer mix together with a sample-barcoded 5' primer, a second PCR was run for about 6 to 11 cycles. TCRdb reprocessed the 5' RACE reads via MiXCR and lists one record per CDR3 protein. This sample has about a million distinct CDR3 sequences, with about 44% found just once.

Material: blood. J is TRBJ2-1 and V is TRBV28; 11 nucleotides match TRBD2. The TCR was taken from a man aged 25-40 years in good health. The CDR3 DNA sequence: TGTGCCGGGGCGAAGGGACTAGCGGCTTACAATGAGCAGTTCTTC. It yields the protein CAGAKGLAAYNEQFF.